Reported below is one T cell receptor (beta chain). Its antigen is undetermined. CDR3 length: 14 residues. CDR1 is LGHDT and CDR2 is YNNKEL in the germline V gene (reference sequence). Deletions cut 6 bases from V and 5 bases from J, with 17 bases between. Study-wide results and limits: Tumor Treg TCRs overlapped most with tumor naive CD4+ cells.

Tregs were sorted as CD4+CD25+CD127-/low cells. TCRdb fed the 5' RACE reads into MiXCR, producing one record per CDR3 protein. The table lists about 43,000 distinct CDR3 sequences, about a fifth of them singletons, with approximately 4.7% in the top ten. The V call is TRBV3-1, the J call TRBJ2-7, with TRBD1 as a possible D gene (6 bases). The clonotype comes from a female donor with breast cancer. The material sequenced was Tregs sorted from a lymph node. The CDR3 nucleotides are TGTGCCAGCAGGCCCCGAGGGGGTGCCAACGAGCAGTACTTC. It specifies CASRPRGGANEQYF.